The subject of this entry is one T cell receptor beta chain. Germline V CDR1 and CDR2: SNHLY, FYNNEI. Between the trimmed V and J ends, which lost 7 bases and 6 bases, there was a span of 19 bases. The CDR3 totals 14 residues. Sequencing was performed with immunoSEQ multiplex PCR; in TCRdb, only in-frame clones are kept and a portion is missing. The sample records under 15,000 clones, roughly 90% being singletons. The sample originates from a study of blood T cell repertoires in COVID-19. In the study overall: Some COVID-19 samples were acute and others convalescent; all came from the United States, Italy and Spain.

The source is a human donor with active COVID-19. The donor label of this sample is uncertain. The gene calls are TRBV2 and TRBJ2-7; TRBD2 is a possible D gene (5 bases). The sequenced sample consisted of peripheral blood. CDR3 region: CASIPPGQGGEQYF. The DNA for the CDR3 is TGTGCCAGCATTCCCCCGGGCCAAGGAGGCGAGCAGTACTTC.